These 4 T cell receptor beta chains were sequenced from one sample in a study of PD-1 blockade in mismatch repair-deficient tumors. Assay used: immunoSEQ multiplex PCR; TCRdb lists only in-frame clones, some missing. Seen here are approximately 110,000 clones, 70% to 80% observed once, and the top ten hold about 4.7%. The sequencing here drew on peripheral blood, taken just over 59 weeks after starting pembrolizumab. The receptor source for this set is an adult with mismatch repair-deficient cancer.

The J gene is TRBJ1-2, the V gene TRBV11-3; possibly TRBD1 for D (6 bases). CDR3 length: 14 amino acids. With 5 bases removed from V and 3 bases from J, the gap between germline ends came to 13 bases. CDR1 and CDR2 from the germline V gene are SGHNT and YENEEA. The DNA for the CDR3 is TGTGCCAGCAGCCGGGGGGGCAGCGACTATGGCTACACCTTC. Its translation: CASSRGGSDYGYTF.

This rearrangement joins TRBV7-2 to TRBJ2-5; 14 bases are a match to TRBD2. The CDR3 spans 14 residues. V trimming: 7 bases; J trimming: 13 bases; junction bases outside the gene matches: 11. Germline CDR1 reads SGHTA; CDR2 reads FQGNSA. The DNA for the CDR3 is TGTGCCAGCAAGGAGGGACTAGCGGGAGTCCCCCCGTACTTC. Translation: CASKEGLAGVPPYF.

The chain links TRBV2 to TRBJ1-1, with TRBD1 identical over 7 bases. The V gene end was trimmed by 8 bases and the J gene end by 0 bases; junction bases not matched to a gene: 6. This CDR3 contains 14 residues. Germline V gene sequence: CDR1 SNHLY, CDR2 FYNNEI. The CDR3 coding sequence is TGTGCCAGCGCAAGGGGGCGGATGAACACTGAAGCTTTCTTT. Residues: CASARGRMNTEAFF.

Comments on this clone: At one of its ends the junction is not consistent with the germline gene, which may arise from a read error. The rearrangement links TRBV7-9 to TRBJ1-1, with 9 bases that match TRBD1. There are 14 residues in the CDR3. The V gene's germline CDR1 is SEHNR and CDR2 FQNEAQ (reference sequence). The CDR3 DNA is TGTGCCAGCAACTTACAGGGGGCGAGGACTGAAGCTTTCTTT. Its translation is CASNLQGARTEAFF.